A single sample gave rise to the 17 T cell receptor beta chains below, sequenced in a study of blood T cell repertoires in COVID-19 (dated by TCRdb to about 2020). Library prep was done by the immunoSEQ multiplex PCR assay. The immuneACCESS repertoire file appears here via TCRdb, limited to in-frame rearrangements. These files lack a portion of the clones; in checked studies, under half of the deficit traces to unresolved V genes, and the cause of the others is not known. The sample table lists 110,000 or so clones, 70% to 90% of them with a count of one. The ten largest clones take up roughly 3.5% of the sample. The sample comprised peripheral blood. The receptors derive from a man aged 40-49 years with acute or convalescent COVID-19.

J is TRBJ1-3 and V is TRBV18; a weak D match, TRBD1 (5 bases). The V and J ends lost 3 bases and 0 bases respectively, with 18 bases between them. The CDR3 extends over 18 amino acids. Germline V CDR1 and CDR2: KGHSH, LQKENI. The CDR3 DNA follows: TGTGCCAGCTCACCGGGACTTGGCAGGGTCAGCTCTGGAAACACCATATATTTT. Protein product: CASSPGLGRVSSGNTIYF.

This clone was found once. The J gene is TRBJ2-5, the V gene TRBV7-2; 10 nucleotides line up with TRBD2. CDR1 and CDR2 (germline): SGHTA, FQGNSA. This CDR3 comprises 14 residues. V was pared by 6 bases and J by 4 bases, with 5 bases of the junction left unmatched. The CDR3 sequence is CASRAGGYIETQYF. The CDR3 DNA sequence: TGTGCCAGCAGAGCGGGGGGGTACATAGAGACCCAGTACTTC.

The chain combines TRBV4-1 with TRBJ1-2; D may be TRBD1 (5 bases). The CDR3 has 14 amino acids. CDR1 is MGHRA and CDR2 is YSYEKL in the germline V gene. V was cut by 1 base and J by 4 bases, with 10 bases left in between. CDR3 nucleotide sequence: TGCGCCAGCAGCCAAGGGGAGGGGCCCTATGGCTACACCTTC. Translation gives CASSQGEGPYGYTF.

The sample holds one count of this clone. The chain is built from TRBV24-1 and TRBJ2-1; tentative D call: TRBD1 (6 bases). The CDR3 runs to 14 residues. Trimming stripped 3 bases from V and 11 bases from J, with 16 bases between. Germline CDR1 and CDR2: KGHDR and SFDVKD. The CDR3 protein is CATSDRAMDSKQFF. CDR3 in DNA: TGTGCCACCAGTGATCGGGCCATGGACAGTAAGCAGTTCTTC.

The chain recombines TRBV19 with TRBJ1-2; the D gene is possibly TRBD1 (5 bases). This CDR3 contains 13 residues. The germline V and J ends were trimmed by 7 bases and 7 bases, with 16 bases remaining between them. Germline lookup yields CDR1 LNHDA and CDR2 SQIVND (reference sequence). The CDR3 nucleotides read TGTGCCAGTATAGGACAAGCGGGTAGTGGCTACACCTTC. Translating it yields CASIGQAGSGYTF.

This chain joins TRBV5-1 and TRBJ2-3; possibly TRBD2 for D (7 bases). The CDR3 consists of 16 residues. CDR1 and CDR2 from the germline V gene are SGHRS and YFSETQ. Trimming cost V 0 bases and J 2 bases, with 13 bases left between them. CDR3 DNA sequence: TGCGCCAGCAGCTTGGTCGGGGGGCGGGACACAGATACGCAGTATTTT. Translated: CASSLVGGRDTDTQYF.

This clone appeared a few times. V and J are TRBV7-9 and TRBJ2-4; 11 bases agree with TRBD2. CDR1 SEHNR and CDR2 FQNEAQ come from the germline V gene (reference sequence). Trimming cost V 5 bases and J 7 bases; bases outside gene matches: 13. The CDR3 has 17 amino acids. CDR3 in amino acids: CASSPGGSGGARNIQYF. As DNA, the CDR3 is TGTGCCAGCAGCCCTGGTGGTAGCGGGGGGGCCCGGAACATTCAGTACTTC.

To note about this clone: The sample holds other DNA sequences that translate to the same CDR3. The chain links TRBV7-6 to TRBJ1-5; D is undetermined. CDR1 SGHVS and CDR2 FNYEAQ come from the germline V gene. V shed 0 bases and J shed 4 bases, with 4 bases lying between them. The CDR3 totals 13 residues. The CDR3 loop is CASSLAINQPQHF. CDR3 DNA sequence: TGTGCCAGCAGCTTAGCTATAAATCAGCCCCAGCATTTT. Complete variable domain (other parts from reference TRBV7-6 and TRBJ1-5): GAGVSQSPRYKVTKRGQDVALRCDPISGHVSLYWYRQALGQGPEFLTYFNYEAQQDKSGLPNDRFSAERPEGSISTLTIQRTEQRDSAMYRCASSLAINQPQHFGDGTRLSIL.

CDR3 in amino acids: CASSPLGANSNQPQHF. The CDR3 DNA reads as TGTGCCAGCAGTCCCCTGGGGGCTAATAGCAATCAGCCCCAGCATTTT. The rearrangement links TRBV2 to TRBJ1-5; D is possibly TRBD1 (6 bases). V dropped 5 bases and J dropped 0 bases, with 14 bases sitting between them. This CDR3 contains 16 residues. Per germline, CDR1 SNHLY and CDR2 FYNNEI.

The V call is TRBV5-1, the J call TRBJ2-2; maybe TRBD1 (5 bases). Trimming shortened V by 0 bases and J by 1 base, and 7 bases separated the two germline ends. Germline V gene lookup returns CDR1 SGHRS and CDR2 YFSETQ. This CDR3 is 15 amino acids long. Written as DNA, the CDR3 is TGCGCCAGCAGCTTGGTTAGGGGGAACACCGGGGAGCTGTTTTTT. Amino acids: CASSLVRGNTGELFF. The full variable domain, rest sourced from reference TRBV5-1 and TRBJ2-2, is KAGVTQTPRYLIKTRGQQVTLSCSPISGHRSVSWYQQTPGQGLQFLFEYFSETQRNKGNFPGRFSGRQFSNSRSEMNVSTLELGDSALYLCASSLVRGNTGELFFGEGSRLTVL.

The rearrangement uses TRBV9 and TRBJ1-1; maybe TRBD1 (6 bases). Per the germline V gene, CDR1 is SGDLS and CDR2 is YYNGEE. Trimming cost V 4 bases and J 7 bases, with 17 bases left between them. This CDR3 contains 14 residues. This CDR3 is CASSSRLGGGEAFF. For the CDR3, the DNA is TGTGCCAGCAGCTCAAGGTTGGGAGGGGGTGAAGCTTTCTTT.

J is TRBJ1-5 and V is TRBV20-1; 8 bases are a match to TRBD1. V lost 3 bases, J lost 2 bases, and 9 bases stayed unmatched. CDR3 length equals 16 residues. Germline lookup yields CDR1 DFQATT and CDR2 SNEGSKA (reference sequence). This CDR3 is CSASFKQGGGNQPQHF. Written as DNA, the CDR3 is TGCAGTGCTAGTTTCAAACAGGGGGGTGGCAATCAGCCCCAGCATTTT.

V gene TRBV19 combines with J gene TRBJ2-1; 14 bases align to TRBD2. The CDR3 length is 19 residues. V dropped 1 base and J dropped 4; count of bases not matched to a gene: 9. Germline CDR1 is LNHDA and CDR2 is SQIVND (reference sequence). CDR3 bases: TGTGCCAGTAGTATAGGACTAGCGGGGGGGCCCTCGAAATACAATGAGCAGTTCTTC. The encoded protein is CASSIGLAGGPSKYNEQFF.

The chain couples TRBV6-1 to TRBJ2-3; D gene unclear. V was cut by 3 bases and J by 5 bases, with 12 bases left in between. Per the germline V gene, CDR1 is MNHNS and CDR2 is SASEGT. The length of the CDR3 is 14 residues. CDR3 amino acids: CASSDVLALDTQYF. The CDR3 DNA sequence: TGTGCCAGCAGTGACGTTCTTGCGTTAGATACGCAGTATTTT.

The chain employs TRBV30 and TRBJ2-3; D may be TRBD1 (7 bases). V dropped 0 bases and J dropped 4 bases, with 14 bases sitting between them. The CDR3 loop spans 15 amino acids. CDR1 and CDR2 from the germline V gene are GTSNPN and SVGIG (reference sequence). Here the CDR3 DNA reads TGTGCCTGGAGTGTAGGAGGGGGCTTTGCAGATACGCAGTATTTT. As protein: CAWSVGGGFADTQYF. Drawing the rest from reference TRBV30 and TRBJ2-3, the complete variable domain is SQTIHQWPATLVQPVGSPLSLECTVEGTSNPNLYWYRQAAGRGLQLLFYSVGIGQISSEVPQNLSASRPQDRQFILSSKKLLLSDSGFYLCAWSVGGGFADTQYFGPGTRLTVL.

The rearrangement links TRBV7-8 to TRBJ2-7; 11 bases are shared with TRBD1. The CDR3 loop spans 15 amino acids. Trimming cost V 4 bases and J 6 bases; bases outside gene matches: 8. In germline, CDR1 is SGHVS, CDR2 FQNEAQ. In DNA form, the CDR3 reads TGTGCCAGCAGCTCCATGAGGACAGGGGGCATCGAGCAGTACTTC. This encodes CASSSMRTGGIEQYF.

CDR3 loop: CASSLGQGAYSPLHF. The CDR3 nucleotides are TGTGCCAGCAGCCTCGGACAGGGGGCATATTCACCCCTCCACTTT. The chain uses TRBV9 and TRBJ1-6; 11 bases are shared with TRBD1. The V and J ends lost 4 bases and 8 bases, in that order; junction bases with no gene match: 5. This CDR3 contains 15 residues. The germline CDR1 and CDR2 sequences are SGDLS and YYNGEE.